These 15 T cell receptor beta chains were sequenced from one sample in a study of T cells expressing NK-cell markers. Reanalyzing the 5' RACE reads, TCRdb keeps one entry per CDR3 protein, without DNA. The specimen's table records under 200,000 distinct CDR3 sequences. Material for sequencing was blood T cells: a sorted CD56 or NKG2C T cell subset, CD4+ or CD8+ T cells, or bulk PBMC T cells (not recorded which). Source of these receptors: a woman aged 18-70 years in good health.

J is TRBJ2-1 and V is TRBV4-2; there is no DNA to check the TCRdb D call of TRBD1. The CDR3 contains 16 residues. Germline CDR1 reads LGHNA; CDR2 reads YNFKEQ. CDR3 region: CASSQGTGGGSNEQFF.

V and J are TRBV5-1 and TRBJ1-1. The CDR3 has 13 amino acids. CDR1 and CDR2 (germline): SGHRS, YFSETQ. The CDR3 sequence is CASSLWVDSEAFF. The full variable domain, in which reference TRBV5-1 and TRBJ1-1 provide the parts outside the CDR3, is KAGVTQTPRYLIKTRGQQVTLSCSPISGHRSVSWYQQTPGQGLQFLFEYFSETQRNKGNFPGRFSGRQFSNSRSEMNVSTLELGDSALYLCASSLWVDSEAFFGQGTRLTVV.

The CDR3: CASSQAQGLAGRRPDTQYF. The chain has TRBV4-1 and TRBJ2-3; there is no DNA to check the TCRdb D call of TRBD2. The germline V gene has CDR1 MGHRA and CDR2 YSYEKL. The CDR3 is 19 residues long.

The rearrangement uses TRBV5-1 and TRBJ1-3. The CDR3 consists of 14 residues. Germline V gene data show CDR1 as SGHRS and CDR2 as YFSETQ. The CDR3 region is CASSLMESGNTIYF.

The CDR3 loop is CASRPRPGSGANVLTF. The rearrangement uses TRBV28 and TRBJ2-6; absent DNA, TCRdb's TRBD1 call cannot be checked. Per the germline V gene, CDR1 is MDHEN and CDR2 is SYDVKM. CDR3 length: 16 residues.

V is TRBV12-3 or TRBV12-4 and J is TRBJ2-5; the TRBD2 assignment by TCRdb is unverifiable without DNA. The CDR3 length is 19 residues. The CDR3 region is CASRPGLAGVLTWGETQYF.

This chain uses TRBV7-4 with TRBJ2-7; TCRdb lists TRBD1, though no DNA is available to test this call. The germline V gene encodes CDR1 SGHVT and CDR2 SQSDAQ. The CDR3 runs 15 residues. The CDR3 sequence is CASSSGQTLPYEQYF.

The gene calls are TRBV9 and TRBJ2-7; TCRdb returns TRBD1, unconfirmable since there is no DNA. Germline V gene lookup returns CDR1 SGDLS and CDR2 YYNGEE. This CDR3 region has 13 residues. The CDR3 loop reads CASSVVTGNEQYF.

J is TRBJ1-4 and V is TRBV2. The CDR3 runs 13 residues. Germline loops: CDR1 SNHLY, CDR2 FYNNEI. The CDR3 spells CASSDVGNEKLFF. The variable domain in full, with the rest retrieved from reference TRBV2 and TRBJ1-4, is EPEVTQTPSHQVTQMGQEVILRCVPISNHLYFYWYRQILGQKVEFLVSFYNNEISEKSEIFDDQFSVERPDGSNFTLKIRSTKLEDSAMYFCASSDVGNEKLFFGSGTQLSVL.

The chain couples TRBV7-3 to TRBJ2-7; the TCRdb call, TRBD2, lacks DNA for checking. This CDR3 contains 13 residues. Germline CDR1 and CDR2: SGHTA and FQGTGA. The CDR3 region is CASSPGTRGEQYF. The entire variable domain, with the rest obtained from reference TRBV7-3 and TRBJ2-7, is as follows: GAGVSQTPSNKVTEKGKYVELRCDPISGHTALYWYRQSLGQGPEFLIYFQGTGAADDSGLPNDRFFAVRPEGSVSTLKIQRTERGDSAVYLCASSPGTRGEQYFGPGTRLTVT.

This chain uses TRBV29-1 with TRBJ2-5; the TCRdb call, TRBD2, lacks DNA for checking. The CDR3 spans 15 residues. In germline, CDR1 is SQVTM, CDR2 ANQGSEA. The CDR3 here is CSVGLGSVSGETQYF.

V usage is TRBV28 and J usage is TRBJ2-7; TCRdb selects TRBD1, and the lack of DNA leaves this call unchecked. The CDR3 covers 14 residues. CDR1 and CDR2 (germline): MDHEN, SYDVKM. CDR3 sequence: CASSPLNRGWEQYF.

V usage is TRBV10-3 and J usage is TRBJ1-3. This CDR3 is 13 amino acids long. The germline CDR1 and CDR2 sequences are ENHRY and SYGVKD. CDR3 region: CAIRDDSGNTIYF.

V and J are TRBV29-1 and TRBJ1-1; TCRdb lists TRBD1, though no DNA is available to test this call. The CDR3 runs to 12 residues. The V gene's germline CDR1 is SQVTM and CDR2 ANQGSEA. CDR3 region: CSVRGQGLQAFF.

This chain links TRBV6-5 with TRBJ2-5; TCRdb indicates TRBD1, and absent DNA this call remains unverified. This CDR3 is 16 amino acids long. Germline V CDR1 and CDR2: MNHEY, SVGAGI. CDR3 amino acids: CASSYLTGGSRETQYF.